These 22 T cell receptor beta chains originate from one sample sequenced in a study of blood T cell repertoires in COVID-19. Sequencing was performed with immunoSEQ multiplex PCR; in TCRdb, only in-frame clones are kept and a portion is missing. The sample includes about 170,000 clones, 80% to 95% of them seen just once. Sequencing was done on a sample of peripheral blood. Receptor source: a man aged 25 to 45 with COVID-19, enrolled during active disease.

This sequence joins TRBV10-3 and TRBJ1-4; the D gene is possibly TRBD1 (6 bases). V lost 0 bases and J 1 base, leaving 6 bases between the germline ends. Germline CDR1 reads ENHRY; CDR2 reads SYGVKD. CDR3 length equals 15 residues. CDR3 in amino acids: CAISESTGTNEKLFF. Written as DNA, the CDR3 is TGTGCCATCAGTGAGTCGACAGGAACTAATGAAAAACTGTTTTTT.

V is TRBV2 and J is TRBJ2-5; 9 bases line up with TRBD1. V gave up 6 bases and J gave up 3 bases; unmatched junction bases: 2. Germline assignment: CDR1 SNHLY and CDR2 FYNNEI. This CDR3 region has 13 residues. CDR3 in DNA: TGTGCCAGCAGCTGGGACAGGGAAGAGACCCAGTACTTC. It specifies CASSWDREETQYF.

The chain couples TRBV29-1 to TRBJ2-4; D might be TRBD1 (5 bases). V was pared by 4 bases and J by 4 bases, with 11 bases between. Germline V gene lookup returns CDR1 SQVTM and CDR2 ANQGSEA. This CDR3 contains 13 residues. The CDR3 coding sequence is TGCAGCGTTGTAGGGGTCGGGAAAAACATTCAGTACTTC. Translating it yields CSVVGVGKNIQYF.

CDR3 amino acids: CASSLPYAGLAASYEQYF. The CDR3 nucleotides are TGTGCCAGCAGCCTTCCTTATGCGGGACTAGCGGCCTCCTACGAGCAGTACTTC. The chain is built from TRBV4-2 and TRBJ2-7; 11 nucleotides line up with TRBD2. The CDR3 has 18 amino acids. The V gene's germline CDR1 is LGHNA and CDR2 YNFKEQ. V was pared by 4 bases and J by 0 bases, with 11 bases of the junction left unmatched.

V gene TRBV21-1 combines with J gene TRBJ2-5; TRBD1, as called in the table, went unchecked against the DNA. TRBV21-1 is classified as a pseudogene. The CDR3 has 16 amino acids. The CDR3 nucleotides are TGTGCCAGCAGCAAAGAGGTGGCCAGGGGGCAGGAGACCCAGTACTTC. It encodes CASSKEVARGQETQYF.

The chain links TRBV19 to TRBJ2-5, with TRBD2 matching 9 bases. The CDR3 length is 18 residues. Trimming cost V 6 bases and J 5 bases; bases outside gene matches: 19. Germline V CDR1 and CDR2: LNHDA, SQIVND (reference sequence). DNA for the CDR3: TGTGCCAGTAGCGCTCAAAGACGGGCTAGCGGGATAGCGGAGACCCAGTACTTC. Its translation: CASSAQRRASGIAETQYF.

J is TRBJ1-2 and V is TRBV27, with 8 bases matching TRBD1. After removal of 5 bases from V and 6 bases from J, the junction contained 17 bases not matched to a gene. Germline CDR1 MNHEY, CDR2 SMNVEV (reference sequence). This CDR3 contains 17 residues. CDR3 loop: CASSPMGPGGSVNGYTF. CDR3 coding DNA: TGTGCCAGCAGTCCAATGGGGCCAGGGGGCTCGGTGAATGGCTACACCTTC.

The chain links TRBV7-2 to TRBJ2-7; perhaps TRBD2 as D (5 bases). The CDR3 is 14 amino acids. Trimming removed 1 base at V and 0 bases at J, with 7 bases between. CDR1 is SGHTA and CDR2 is FQGNSA in the germline V gene. The DNA of the CDR3 is TGTGCCAGCAGCTTAGGCAGCGGCTCCTACGAGCAGTACTTC. Protein sequence: CASSLGSGSYEQYF.

This sequence joins TRBV5-1 and TRBJ1-1; 11 positions agree with TRBD1. V lost 7 bases and J lost 1; bases outside the gene matches: 9. The CDR3 is made up of 16 amino acids. CDR1 is SGHRS, CDR2 YFSETQ, per germline. CDR3: CASGVGTGGWNTEAFF. CDR3 DNA sequence: TGCGCCAGCGGCGTGGGGACAGGGGGTTGGAACACTGAAGCTTTCTTT.

The chain links TRBV4-3 to TRBJ2-1, with TRBD1 identical over 10 bases. The CDR3 consists of 16 residues. V lost 0 bases, J lost 5 bases, and 4 bases stayed unmatched. CDR1 and CDR2 from the germline V gene are LGHNA and YSLEER. The CDR3 DNA is TGCGCCAGCAGCCAAGAGGACAGGGGGTACCACAATGAGCAGTTCTTC. Translating it yields CASSQEDRGYHNEQFF.

The count of this clone is one. Other DNA sequences in the same sample also yield this CDR3. V usage is TRBV7-9 and J usage is TRBJ1-1; TRBD1 agrees at 8 bases. After removal of 5 bases from V and 0 bases from J, the junction contained 5 bases not matched to a gene. CDR1 is SEHNR and CDR2 is FQNEAQ in the germline V gene (reference sequence). The CDR3 covers 15 residues. This chain's CDR3 is CASSLGQGMNTEAFF. CDR3 bases: TGTGCCAGCAGCCTCGGACAGGGAATGAACACTGAAGCTTTCTTT.

This chain joins TRBV14 and TRBJ1-2; D unclear. Trimming took 0 bases from V and 5 from J, leaving 7 bases between them. The CDR3 runs to 13 residues. Germline assignment: CDR1 SGHDN and CDR2 FVKESK. The CDR3 spells CASSQDPSYGYTF. The CDR3 coding sequence is TGTGCCAGCAGCCAAGACCCCTCTTATGGCTACACCTTC.

This chain uses TRBV5-6 with TRBJ2-7; no clear D gene. Germline V gene data show CDR1 as SGHDT and CDR2 as YYEEEE. V lost 0 bases and J 4 bases, leaving 5 bases between the germline ends. The CDR3 consists of 12 residues. The CDR3 protein is CASSLVTYEQYF. In DNA, the CDR3 is TGTGCCAGCAGCTTGGTGACTTACGAGCAGTACTTC.

The genes are TRBV7-9 and TRBJ2-7; a weak D match, TRBD1 (5 bases). This CDR3 spans 15 amino acids. The germline V and J ends were trimmed by 5 bases and 4 bases, with 18 bases remaining between them. In germline, CDR1 is SEHNR, CDR2 FQNEAQ (reference sequence). The CDR3 DNA is TGTGCCAGCAGCCCCCCAGGGCCTGGTTCGTACGAGCAGTACTTC. Amino acid sequence: CASSPPGPGSYEQYF.

With regard to this clone: Other DNA sequences in this specimen translate into the identical CDR3. The V call is TRBV25-1, the J call TRBJ1-2, with D possibly matching TRBD1 (6 bases). The CDR3 is 15 residues long. V was shortened by 5 bases and J by 2 bases, with 15 bases between the two germline ends. Looked up from germline, CDR1 is MGHDK and CDR2 is SYGVNS. The CDR3 spells CASSTGTGLNYGYTF. Here the CDR3 DNA reads TGTGCCAGCAGTACCGGAACAGGGTTAAACTATGGCTACACCTTC.

The V and J genes are TRBV18 and TRBJ2-5, with D perhaps TRBD2 (6 bases). Germline CDR1 reads KGHSH; CDR2 reads LQKENI. V was pared by 1 base and J by 3 bases, with 6 bases between. The CDR3 extends over 13 amino acids. The CDR3 nucleotides are TGTGCCAGCTCACCACGCGGGGAAGAGACCCAGTACTTC. This sequence encodes CASSPRGEETQYF.

The V call is TRBV19, the J call TRBJ1-2; a possible D gene is TRBD1 (5 bases). CDR3 length: 15 amino acids. The germline V gene has CDR1 LNHDA and CDR2 SQIVND (reference sequence). The V end lost 1 base, the J end lost 8 bases, and 17 bases lay between the germline ends. The DNA for the CDR3 is TGTGCCAGTAGTATAGTGGGCAGGGCGGCGGAAGGCTACACCTTC. Translated: CASSIVGRAAEGYTF. Looking up the rest from reference TRBV19 and TRBJ1-2 gives the full variable domain: DGGITQSPKYLFRKEGQNVTLSCEQNLNHDAMYWYRQDPGQGLRLIYYSQIVNDFQKGDIAEGYSVSREKKESFPLTVTSAQKNPTAFYLCASSIVGRAAEGYTFGSGTRLTVV.

The chain is built from TRBV29-1 and TRBJ1-4; 8 bases map to TRBD1. V trimming: 3 bases; J trimming: 8 bases; junction bases outside the gene matches: 5. There are 13 residues in the CDR3. CDR1 is SQVTM, CDR2 ANQGSEA, per germline. CDR3 in DNA: TGCAGCGTTGAGGCAGGGGGCGGCGAAAAACTGTTTTTT. Translating it yields CSVEAGGGEKLFF.

The chain couples TRBV6-6 to TRBJ1-4; 11 bases agree with TRBD1. With 6 bases clipped from V and 7 bases from J, the junction kept 7 bases outside the gene matches. This CDR3 spans 15 amino acids. Germline CDR1 and CDR2: MNHNY and SVGAGI (reference sequence). The DNA for the CDR3 is TGTGCCAGCAGAGATCCGGGACAGGGGGTTGAAAAACTGTTTTTT. Amino acid sequence: CASRDPGQGVEKLFF.

CDR3 nucleotide sequence: TGTGCCAGCAGCGACCCGACAGGCACCATCCAAGAGACCCAGTACTTC. This gives the protein CASSDPTGTIQETQYF. The genes are TRBV7-6 and TRBJ2-5; D is possibly TRBD1 (6 bases). V was clipped by 5 bases and J by 1 base, with 17 bases between them. The CDR3 covers 16 residues. Germline CDR1 and CDR2: SGHVS and FNYEAQ.

This clone was recorded only once. The chain combines TRBV5-1 with TRBJ1-2; no reliable D call. The V end lost 1 base, the J end lost 4 bases, and 14 bases lay between the germline ends. The germline V gene encodes CDR1 SGHRS and CDR2 YFSETQ. This CDR3 comprises 15 residues. CDR3 residues: CASSLNSGDLYGYTF. The DNA of the CDR3 is TGCGCCAGCAGCTTGAATTCGGGAGACCTCTATGGCTACACCTTC.

This chain joins TRBV5-5 and TRBJ2-3; 10 bases agree with TRBD2. The CDR3 covers 17 residues. The germline gives CDR1 SGHKS, CDR2 YYEKEE (reference sequence). With 4 bases clipped from V and 2 bases from J, the junction kept 10 bases outside the gene matches. CDR3 region: CASSPPVLAGYTDTQYF. The CDR3, as DNA: TGTGCCAGCAGCCCACCTGTACTAGCGGGGTACACAGATACGCAGTATTTT. The full variable domain, in which reference TRBV5-5 and TRBJ2-3 provide the parts outside the CDR3, is DAGVTQSPTHLIKTRGQQVTLRCSPISGHKSVSWYQQVLGQGPQFIFQYYEKEERGRGNFPDRFSARQFPNYSSELNVNALLLGDSALYLCASSPPVLAGYTDTQYFGPGTRLTVL.